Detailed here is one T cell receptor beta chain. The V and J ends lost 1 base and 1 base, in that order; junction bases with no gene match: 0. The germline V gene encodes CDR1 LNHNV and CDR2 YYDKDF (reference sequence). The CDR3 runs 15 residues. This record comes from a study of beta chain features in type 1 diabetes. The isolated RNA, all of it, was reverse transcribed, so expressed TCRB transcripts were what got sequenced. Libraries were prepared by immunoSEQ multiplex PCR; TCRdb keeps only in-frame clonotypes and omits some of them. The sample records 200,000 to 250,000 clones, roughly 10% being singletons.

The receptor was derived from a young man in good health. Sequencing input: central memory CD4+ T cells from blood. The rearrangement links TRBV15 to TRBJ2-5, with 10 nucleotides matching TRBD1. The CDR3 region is CATSRGTGGQETQYF. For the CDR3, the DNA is TGTGCCACCAGCAGAGGGACAGGGGGCCAAGAGACCCAGTACTTC.